The following is a TCR beta chain sequence with its context. The Seattle patients joined while their infection was active and were tracked longitudinally afterward. There are 14 residues in the CDR3. J lost 3 bases, V lost 3 bases, and 5 bases had no gene match. Germline CDR1 is DFQATT and CDR2 is SNEGSKA (reference sequence). The data were obtained in a study of blood T cell repertoires in COVID-19. At the level of the study: Specimens from acute and convalescent COVID-19 originated in the United States, Italy and Spain.

Authors' analysis steps: Amplification from reference gene primers served as the basis for estimated nucleated cell counts. Sequenced by immunoSEQ multiplex PCR; TCRdb stores in-frame clones only, minus some. For V, J and clone size, that table is used; D and trimming come from the DNA. The sample includes approximately 250,000 clones, roughly 91% of them seen just once. Sequenced: peripheral blood. V usage is TRBV20-1 and J usage is TRBJ1-5; 7 positions match TRBD1. The source is a man under 40 with COVID-19, enrolled during active disease. This CDR3 reads CSASSDRPNQPQHF. Written as DNA, the CDR3 is TGCAGTGCTAGTTCGGACAGGCCCAATCAGCCCCAGCATTTT.